The present entry profiles one T cell receptor (beta chain) with its context. Antigen: not known. Nominally healthy donors were sampled, though unrecorded immune exposures were likely. 13 Jbeta primers and 60 Vbeta primers were used for the PCR. Sequenced by immunoSEQ multiplex PCR; TCRdb stores in-frame clones only, minus some. The table has roughly 200,000 clones, 70% to 80% seen once; the top ten hold around 3%. The sample comes from a study of cytomegalovirus exposure and HLA in healthy donors. Findings of the study overall: Most sequenced TCRs were rare (though some public TCRs occurred in many donors).

J was trimmed by 4 bases and V by 1 base; bases with no gene match: 5. The germline CDR1 and CDR2 sequences are MGHRA and YSYEKL. The CDR3 covers 16 residues. The TCR was taken from a male donor in good health and CMV-seronegative. The sample was PBMCs. This chain links TRBV4-1 with TRBJ2-2, with 8 bases fitting TRBD2. The CDR3 DNA sequence: TGCGCCAGCAGCCAAGTGGTGAGCGGGGGCACCGGGGAGCTGTTTTTT. Translated: CASSQVVSGGTGELFF.